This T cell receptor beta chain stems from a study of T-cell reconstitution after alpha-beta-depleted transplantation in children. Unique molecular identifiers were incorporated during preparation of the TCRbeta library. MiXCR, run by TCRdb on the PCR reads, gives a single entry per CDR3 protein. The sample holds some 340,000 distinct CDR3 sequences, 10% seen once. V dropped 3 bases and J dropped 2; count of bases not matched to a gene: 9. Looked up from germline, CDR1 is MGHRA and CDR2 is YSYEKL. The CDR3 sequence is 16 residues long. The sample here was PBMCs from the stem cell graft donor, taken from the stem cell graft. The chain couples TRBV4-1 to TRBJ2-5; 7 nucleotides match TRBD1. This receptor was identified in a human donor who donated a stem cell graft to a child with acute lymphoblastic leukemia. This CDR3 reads CASSQGQIALQETQYF. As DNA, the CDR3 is TGCGCCAGCAGCCAGGGACAGATAGCTTTACAAGAGACCCAGTACTTC.